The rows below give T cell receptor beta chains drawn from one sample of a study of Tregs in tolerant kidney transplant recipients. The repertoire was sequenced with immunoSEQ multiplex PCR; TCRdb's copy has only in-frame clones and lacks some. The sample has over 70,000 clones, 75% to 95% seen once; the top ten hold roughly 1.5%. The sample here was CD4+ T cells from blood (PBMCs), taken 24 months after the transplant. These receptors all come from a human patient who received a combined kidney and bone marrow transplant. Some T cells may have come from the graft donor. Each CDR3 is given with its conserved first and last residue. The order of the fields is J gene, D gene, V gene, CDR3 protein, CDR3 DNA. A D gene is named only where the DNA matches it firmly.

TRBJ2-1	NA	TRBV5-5	CASSPQGRSSYNEQFF	TGTGCCAGCAGCCCCCAAGGGAGGAGCTCCTACAATGAGCAGTTCTTC
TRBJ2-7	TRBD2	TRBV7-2	CASTRTGTSGRAAQYF	TGTGCCAGCACCAGAACCGGGACTAGCGGGAGGGCCGCGCAGTACTTC
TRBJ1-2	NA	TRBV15	CATSLDLFRNQYGYTF	TGTGCCACCAGCCTAGACCTATTCCGAAACCAATATGGCTACACCTTC
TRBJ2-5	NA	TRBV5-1	CASSLGQVAEQETQYF	TGCGCCAGCAGCTTGGGTCAGGTAGCGGAACAAGAGACCCAGTACTTC
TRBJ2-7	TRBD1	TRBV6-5	CASRGGQGAYEQYF	TGTGCCAGCAGGGGGGGACAGGGGGCCTACGAGCAGTACTTC
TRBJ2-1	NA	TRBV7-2	CASSLRYEDNEQFF	TGTGCCAGCAGCTTAAGGTATGAGGACAATGAGCAGTTCTTC
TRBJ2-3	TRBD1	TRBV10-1	CASTHTAGQGGLTDTQYF	TGCGCCAGCACCCACACGGCGGGACAGGGAGGGCTCACAGATACGCAGTATTTT
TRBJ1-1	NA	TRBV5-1	CASSFSTGATEAFF	TGCGCCAGCAGCTTTTCGACCGGAGCTACTGAAGCTTTCTTT
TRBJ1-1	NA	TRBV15	CATSRDKALPGPNTEAFF	TGTGCCACCAGCAGAGATAAAGCACTTCCAGGGCCGAACACTGAAGCTTTCTTT
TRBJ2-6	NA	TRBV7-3	CASSFSSSGANVLTF	TGTGCCAGCAGCTTTAGCAGCTCTGGGGCCAACGTCCTGACTTTC
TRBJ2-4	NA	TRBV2	CASSDEQGGDIQYF	TGTGCCAGCAGTGACGAACAGGGTGGGGACATTCAGTACTTC
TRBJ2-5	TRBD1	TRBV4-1	CASSRGTDQETQYF	TGCGCCAGCAGCCGAGGGACAGACCAAGAGACCCAGTACTTC
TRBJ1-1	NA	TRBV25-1	CASSDSTEAFF	TGTGCCAGCAGCGATAGCACTGAAGCTTTCTTT
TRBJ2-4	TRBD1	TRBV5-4	CASSFFGQGNIQYF	TGTGCCAGCAGCTTTTTTGGACAGGGAAACATTCAGTACTTC